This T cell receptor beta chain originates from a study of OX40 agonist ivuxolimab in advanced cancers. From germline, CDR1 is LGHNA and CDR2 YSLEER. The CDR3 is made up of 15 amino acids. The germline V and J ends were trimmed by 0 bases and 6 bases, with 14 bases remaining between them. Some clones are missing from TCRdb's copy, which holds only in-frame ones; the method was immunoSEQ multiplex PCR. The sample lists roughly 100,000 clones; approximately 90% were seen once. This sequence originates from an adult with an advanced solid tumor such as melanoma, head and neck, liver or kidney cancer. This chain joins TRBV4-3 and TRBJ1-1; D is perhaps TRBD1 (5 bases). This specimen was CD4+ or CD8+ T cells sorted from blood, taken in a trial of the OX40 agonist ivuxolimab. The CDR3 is CASSQDHGDPSEAFF. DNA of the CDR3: TGCGCCAGCAGCCAAGATCACGGGGACCCCTCTGAAGCTTTCTTT.